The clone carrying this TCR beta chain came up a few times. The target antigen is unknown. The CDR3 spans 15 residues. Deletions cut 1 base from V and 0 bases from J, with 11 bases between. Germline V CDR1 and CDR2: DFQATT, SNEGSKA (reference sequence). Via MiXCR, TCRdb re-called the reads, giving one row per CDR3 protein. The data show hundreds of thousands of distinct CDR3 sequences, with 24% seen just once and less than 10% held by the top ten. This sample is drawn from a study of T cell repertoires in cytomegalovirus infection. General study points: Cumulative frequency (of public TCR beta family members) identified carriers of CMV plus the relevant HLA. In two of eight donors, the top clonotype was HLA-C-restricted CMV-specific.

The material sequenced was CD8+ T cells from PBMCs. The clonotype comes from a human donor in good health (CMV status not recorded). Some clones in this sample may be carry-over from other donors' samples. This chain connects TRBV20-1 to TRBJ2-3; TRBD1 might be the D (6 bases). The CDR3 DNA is TGCAGTGCTAGAGGTCCAGGGGCTAGCACAGATACGCAGTATTTT. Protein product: CSARGPGASTDTQYF.